Sequencing of this T cell receptor beta chain was carried out in a study of T-cell memory formation after mild COVID-19. There are a few counts of this clonotype. Trimming took 3 bases from V and 7 from J, leaving 3 bases between them. This CDR3 is built from 10 residues. Germline CDR1 and CDR2: DFQATT and SNEGSKA (reference sequence). Using its own MiXCR run on the 5' RACE reads, TCRdb lists one record per CDR3 protein. There are 410,000 or so distinct CDR3 sequences in the sample; about 25% occur only once, and about 12% lies in the top ten. The V call is TRBV20-1, the J call TRBJ1-4; D call uncertain. The sequenced sample consisted of PBMCs or a T cell subset sorted from them (not recorded which). This sequence was found in an adult woman who had mild COVID-19 (a few samples of this study predate the infection). Cell type and time point are not known. The CDR3 here is CSASREKLFF. CDR3 DNA sequence: TGCAGTGCTAGTCGTGAAAAACTGTTTTTT.